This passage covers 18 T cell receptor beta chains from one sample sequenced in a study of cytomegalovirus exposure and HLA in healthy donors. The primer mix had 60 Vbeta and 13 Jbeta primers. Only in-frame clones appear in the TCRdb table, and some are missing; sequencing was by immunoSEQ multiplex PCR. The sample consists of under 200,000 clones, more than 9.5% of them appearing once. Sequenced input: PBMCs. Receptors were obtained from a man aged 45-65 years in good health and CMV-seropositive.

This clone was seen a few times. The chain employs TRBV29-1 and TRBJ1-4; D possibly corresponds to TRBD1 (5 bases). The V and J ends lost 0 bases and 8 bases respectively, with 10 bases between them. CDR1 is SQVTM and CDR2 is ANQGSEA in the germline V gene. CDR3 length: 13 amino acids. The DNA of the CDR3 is TGCAGCGTTGAAGATCGGCAGGGAGAAAAACTGTTTTTT. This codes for CSVEDRQGEKLFF. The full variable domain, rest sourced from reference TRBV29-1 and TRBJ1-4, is SAVISQKPSRDICQRGTSLTIQCQVDSQVTMMFWYRQQPGQSLTLIATANQGSEATYESGFVIDKFPISRPNLTFSTLTVSNMSPEDSSIYLCSVEDRQGEKLFFGSGTQLSVL.

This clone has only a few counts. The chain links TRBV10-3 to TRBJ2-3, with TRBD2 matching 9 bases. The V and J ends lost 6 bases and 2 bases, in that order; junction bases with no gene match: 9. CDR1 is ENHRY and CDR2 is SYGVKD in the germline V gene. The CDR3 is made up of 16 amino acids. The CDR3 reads CAIRTSSGTPTDTQYF. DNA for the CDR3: TGTGCCATCAGGACCTCTAGCGGGACCCCCACAGATACGCAGTATTTT.

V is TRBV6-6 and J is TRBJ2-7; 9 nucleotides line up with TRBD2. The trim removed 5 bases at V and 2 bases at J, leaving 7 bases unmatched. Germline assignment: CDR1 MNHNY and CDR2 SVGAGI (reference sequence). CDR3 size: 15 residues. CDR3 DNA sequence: TGTGCCAGCAGTGCTCTAGCGGGGAAGGCCTACGAGCAGTACGTC. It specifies CASSALAGKAYEQYV.

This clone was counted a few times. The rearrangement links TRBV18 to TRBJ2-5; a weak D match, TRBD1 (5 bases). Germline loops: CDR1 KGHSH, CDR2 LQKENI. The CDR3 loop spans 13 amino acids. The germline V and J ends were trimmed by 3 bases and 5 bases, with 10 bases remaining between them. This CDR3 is CASSPTEWETQYF. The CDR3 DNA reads TGTGCCAGCTCACCGACAGAGTGGGAGACCCAGTACTTC.

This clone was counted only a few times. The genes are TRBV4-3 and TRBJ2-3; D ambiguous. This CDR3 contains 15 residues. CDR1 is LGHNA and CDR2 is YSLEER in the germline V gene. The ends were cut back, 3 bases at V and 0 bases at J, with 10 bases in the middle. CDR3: CASSHEVTSTDTQYF. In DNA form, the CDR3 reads TGCGCCAGCAGCCACGAGGTTACTAGCACAGATACGCAGTATTTT.

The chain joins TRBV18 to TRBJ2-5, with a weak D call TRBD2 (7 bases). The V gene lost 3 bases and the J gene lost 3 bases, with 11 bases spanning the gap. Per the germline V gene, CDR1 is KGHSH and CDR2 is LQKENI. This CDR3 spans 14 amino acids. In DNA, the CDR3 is TGTGCCAGCTCACCCGGGGGGCTAGAAGAGACCCAGTACTTC. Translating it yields CASSPGGLEETQYF.

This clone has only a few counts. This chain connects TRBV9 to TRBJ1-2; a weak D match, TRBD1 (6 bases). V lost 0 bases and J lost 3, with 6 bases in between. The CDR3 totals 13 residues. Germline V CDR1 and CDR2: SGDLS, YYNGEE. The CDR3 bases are TGTGCCAGCAGCGTAGGGACAGACTATGGCTACACCTTC. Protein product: CASSVGTDYGYTF.

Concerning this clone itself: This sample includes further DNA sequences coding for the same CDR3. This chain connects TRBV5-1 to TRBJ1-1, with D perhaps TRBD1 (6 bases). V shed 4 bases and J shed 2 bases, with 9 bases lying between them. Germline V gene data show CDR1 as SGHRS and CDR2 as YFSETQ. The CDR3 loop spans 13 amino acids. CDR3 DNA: TGCGCCAGCAGCCTGGGGGGCAACACTGAAGCTTTCTTT. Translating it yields CASSLGGNTEAFF.

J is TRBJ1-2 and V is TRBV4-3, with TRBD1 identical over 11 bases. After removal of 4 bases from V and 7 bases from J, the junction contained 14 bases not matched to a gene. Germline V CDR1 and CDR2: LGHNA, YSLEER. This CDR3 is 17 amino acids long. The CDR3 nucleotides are TGCGCCAGCAGCCTGAGTAGCGCGGGACAGGGGGGCTCTGGCTACACCTTC. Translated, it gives CASSLSSAGQGGSGYTF.

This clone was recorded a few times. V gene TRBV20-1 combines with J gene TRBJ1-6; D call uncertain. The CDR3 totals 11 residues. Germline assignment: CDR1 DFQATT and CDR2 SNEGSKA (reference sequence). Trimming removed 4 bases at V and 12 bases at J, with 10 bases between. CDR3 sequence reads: CSATPQLPLHF. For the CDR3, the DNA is TGCAGTGCTACCCCCCAATTACCCCTCCACTTT.

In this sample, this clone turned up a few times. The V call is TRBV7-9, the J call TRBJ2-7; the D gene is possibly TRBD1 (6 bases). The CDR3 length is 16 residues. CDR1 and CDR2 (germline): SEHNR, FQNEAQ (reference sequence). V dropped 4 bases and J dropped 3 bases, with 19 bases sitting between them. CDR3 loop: CASSSPQSRGYYEQYF. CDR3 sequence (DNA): TGTGCCAGCAGCTCCCCTCAAAGCAGGGGCTACTACGAGCAGTACTTC.

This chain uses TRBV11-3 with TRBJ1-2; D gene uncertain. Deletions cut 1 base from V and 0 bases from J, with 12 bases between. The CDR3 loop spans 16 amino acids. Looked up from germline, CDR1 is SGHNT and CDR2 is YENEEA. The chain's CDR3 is CASSLGRRASNYGYTF. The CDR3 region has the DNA TGTGCCAGCAGCTTAGGCAGGCGGGCATCTAACTATGGCTACACCTTC.

This CDR3 is CASSYLSDRFRETQYF. In nucleotides, the CDR3 is TGTGCCAGCAGCTACCTATCCGACAGGTTCAGGGAGACCCAGTACTTC. The rearrangement links TRBV5-5 to TRBJ2-5, with a tentative D call TRBD1 (6 bases). The V end lost 3 bases, the J end lost 5 bases, and 20 bases lay between the germline ends. This CDR3 has 16 amino acids. Germline assignment: CDR1 SGHKS and CDR2 YYEKEE (reference sequence).

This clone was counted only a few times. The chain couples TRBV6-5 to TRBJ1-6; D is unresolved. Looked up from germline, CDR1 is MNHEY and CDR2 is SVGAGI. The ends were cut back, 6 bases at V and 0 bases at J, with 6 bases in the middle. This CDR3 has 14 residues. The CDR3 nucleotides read TGTGCCAGCAGATCTAGCTCCTATAATTCACCCCTCCACTTT. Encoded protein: CASRSSSYNSPLHF.

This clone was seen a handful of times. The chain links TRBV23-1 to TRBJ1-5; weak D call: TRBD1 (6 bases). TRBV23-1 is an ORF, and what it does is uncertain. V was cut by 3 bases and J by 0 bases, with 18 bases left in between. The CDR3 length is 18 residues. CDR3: CASSQTEPGQDSNQPQHF. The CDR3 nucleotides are TGCGCCAGCAGTCAGACGGAGCCGGGACAAGATAGCAATCAGCCCCAGCATTTT.

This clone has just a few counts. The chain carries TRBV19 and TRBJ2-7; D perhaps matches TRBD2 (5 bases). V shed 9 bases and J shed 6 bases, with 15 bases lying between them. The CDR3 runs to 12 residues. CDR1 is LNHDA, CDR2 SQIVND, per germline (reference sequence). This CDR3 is CASRGLSAEQYF. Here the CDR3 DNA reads TGTGCCAGCAGAGGACTTTCCGCCGAGCAGTACTTC.

The DNA of the CDR3 is TGTGCCAGCAGCCCAGGGTCATGGGGTATGGAGGGCTACACCTTC. As protein: CASSPGSWGMEGYTF. The chain has TRBV5-8 and TRBJ1-2, with D possibly being TRBD1 (5 bases). In germline, CDR1 is SGHTS, CDR2 YDEGEE. The ends were cut back, 4 bases at V and 8 bases at J, with 21 bases in the middle. CDR3 length: 15 residues.

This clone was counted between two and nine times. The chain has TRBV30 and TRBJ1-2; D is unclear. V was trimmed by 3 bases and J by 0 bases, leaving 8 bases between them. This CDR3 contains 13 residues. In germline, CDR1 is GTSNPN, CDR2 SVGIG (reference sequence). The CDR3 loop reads CAWRQSANYGYTF. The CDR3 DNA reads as TGTGCCTGGAGGCAGTCAGCTAACTATGGCTACACCTTC.